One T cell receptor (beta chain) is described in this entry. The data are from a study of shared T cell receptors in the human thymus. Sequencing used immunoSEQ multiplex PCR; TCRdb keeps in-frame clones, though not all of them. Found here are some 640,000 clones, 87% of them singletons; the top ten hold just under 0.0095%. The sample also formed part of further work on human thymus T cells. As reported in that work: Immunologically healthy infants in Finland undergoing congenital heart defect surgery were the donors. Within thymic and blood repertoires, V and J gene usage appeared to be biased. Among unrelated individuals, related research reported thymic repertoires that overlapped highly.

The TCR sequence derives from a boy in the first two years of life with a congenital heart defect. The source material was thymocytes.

The CDR3, as DNA: TGTGCCAGCAGTGAACTAGCTAGCGGGACAGATACGCAGTATTTT. Translated, it gives CASSELASGTDTQYF. The chain employs TRBV25-1 and TRBJ2-3, with 8 bases matching TRBD2. The length of the CDR3 is 15 residues. V was pared by 2 bases and J by 3 bases, with 4 bases of the junction left unmatched. The germline V gene has CDR1 MGHDK and CDR2 SYGVNS.